These 7 T cell receptor beta chains were all obtained from the same sample, sequenced in a study of PD-1 blockade in classical Hodgkin lymphoma. Relapse was seen in all patients after autologous stem cell transplantation, and brentuximab vedotin exposure was variable. The repertoire was sequenced with immunoSEQ multiplex PCR; TCRdb's copy has only in-frame clones and lacks some. There are about 30,000 clones in the sample; 71% occur only once, and 2.5% to 3.5% lies in the top ten. This material consisted of peripheral blood mononuclear cells (PBMCs), taken before the second cycle of nivolumab. Source of these receptors: a human donor with classical Hodgkin lymphoma.

Note on this clone: Relative to the germline gene, one junction end is altered; a read error may explain this. The chain combines TRBV7-9 with TRBJ2-7; D is possibly TRBD1 (6 bases). The germline V gene has CDR1 SEHNR and CDR2 FQNEAQ (reference sequence). The CDR3 runs 13 residues. CDR3 protein: CASSQGGQWVPSF. In DNA form, the CDR3 reads TGTGCCAGCAGCCAAGGAGGACAGTGGGTTCCCTCCTTC. The full variable domain, rest sourced from reference TRBV7-9 and TRBJ2-7, is DTGVSQNPRHKITKRGQNVTFRCDPISEHNRLYWYRQTLGQGPEFLTYFQNEAQLEKSRLLSDRFSAERPKGSFSTLEIQRTEQGDSAMYLCASSQGGQWVPSFGPGTRLTVT.

The chain carries TRBV4-3 and TRBJ2-1, with D possibly being TRBD2 (5 bases). V was trimmed by 0 bases and J by 9 bases, leaving 12 bases between them. CDR3 length: 14 residues. Germline-derived CDR1 and CDR2 are LGHNA and YSLEER. The CDR3 bases are TGCGCCAGCAGCCAAGATGAGGGAGCGTTTGAGCAGTTCTTC. Protein product: CASSQDEGAFEQFF.

The rearrangement joins TRBV6-5 to TRBJ2-7; D is unresolved. V lost 0 bases and J lost 5, with 11 bases in between. Germline lookup yields CDR1 MNHEY and CDR2 SVGAGI. CDR3 length: 14 residues. Here the CDR3 DNA reads TGTGCCAGCAGTTACTCGATGGAAAGCCACGAGCAGTACTTC. Protein: CASSYSMESHEQYF.

This rearrangement joins TRBV7-9 to TRBJ1-1; unclear D gene. Germline V gives CDR1 SEHNR, CDR2 FQNEAQ (reference sequence). V dropped 11 bases and J dropped 0 bases, with 7 bases sitting between them. This CDR3 spans 11 amino acids. In DNA form, the CDR3 reads TGTGCCGTCAACTTGAACACTGAAGCTTTCTTT. Translated: CAVNLNTEAFF.

This clone has more than one count but fewer than ten. The rearrangement uses TRBV4-2 and TRBJ2-6; D not resolved. CDR3 size: 18 residues. The V end was cut by 1 base, the J end by 3 bases, with 16 bases between. CDR1 is LGHNA, CDR2 YNFKEQ, per germline. The chain's CDR3 is CASSQVGATARGANVLTF. The CDR3 region has the DNA TGTGCCAGCAGCCAAGTCGGCGCGACTGCCCGTGGGGCCAACGTCCTGACTTTC.

The chain employs TRBV9 and TRBJ2-7, with TRBD1 identical over 9 bases. This CDR3 is 17 amino acids long. CDR1 and CDR2 from the germline V gene are SGDLS and YYNGEE. The J segment lost 6 bases and the V segment lost 0 bases, leaving 13 bases of the junction unmatched. CDR3 DNA sequence: TGTGCCAGCAGCGTAGATGCCCCGACAGGGGGTAAGGGCGAGCAGTACTTC. Translation: CASSVDAPTGGKGEQYF.

The chain has TRBV5-4 and TRBJ1-3; 8 bases align to TRBD1. This CDR3 has 14 amino acids. CDR1 SGHNT and CDR2 YYREEE come from the germline V gene (reference sequence). The J segment lost 3 bases and the V segment lost 2 bases, leaving 1 base of the junction unmatched. The CDR3 is CASSLDRGGNTIYF. CDR3 in DNA: TGTGCCAGCAGCTTAGACAGGGGTGGAAACACCATATATTTT. Full variable domain (rest looked up from reference TRBV5-4 and TRBJ1-3): ETGVTQSPTHLIKTRGQQVTLRCSSQSGHNTVSWYQQALGQGPQFIFQYYREEENGRGNFPPRFSGLQFPNYSSELNVNALELDDSALYLCASSLDRGGNTIYFGEGSWLTVV.